This T cell receptor beta chain derives from a study of T cell responses to AZD1222 COVID-19 vaccine. Broader study findings: Repertoire sampling happened only post peak T cell response.

About this clone: No antigen is known for it.

Profiling relied on immunoSEQ multiplex PCR, and the TCRdb table lists in-frame clones only, not all of them. The sample lists 100,000 to 150,000 clones; about 92% were seen once. The TCR originated in an adult in good health. Sequencing was performed on peripheral blood, taken on day 0 of MenACWY control vaccination.

The chain's CDR3 is CASTLSFTGRTEAFF. DNA of the CDR3: TGTGCCAGCACCCTTTCGTTCACAGGGCGCACTGAAGCTTTCTTT. The chain joins TRBV5-4 to TRBJ1-1; possible D gene TRBD1, 6 bases. CDR1 is SGHNT and CDR2 is YYREEE in the germline V gene (reference sequence). Trimming stripped 6 bases from V and 4 bases from J, with 19 bases between. The CDR3 is made up of 15 amino acids.